The table lists the clone carrying this TCR beta chain with a few counts. Its specificity is not known. These data come from a study of glioma-infiltrating T cells after dendritic cell vaccination. Time point here: after dendritic cell vaccination, including at tumor progression/relapse. Monocyte-derived dendritic cells, cultured seven days with IL-4 and GM-CSF, were pulsed with autologous tumor lysate. TCRB CDR3 was amplified from 2 ug genomic DNA or less. Amplification used 60 V beta primers and 13 J beta primers. The repertoire was sequenced with immunoSEQ multiplex PCR; TCRdb's copy has only in-frame clones and lacks some. The sample shows about a thousand clones, around 82% of them seen only once. Overall study results and limits: The cohort had few patients with full blood and tumor sets.

Trimming cost V 0 bases and J 4 bases, with 13 bases left between them. Germline CDR1 is SGHRS and CDR2 is YFSETQ. This CDR3 has 16 residues. The rearrangement links TRBV5-1 to TRBJ2-2; D may be TRBD1 (5 bases). The TCR comes from a human donor with glioblastoma. The material was tumor tissue, obtained after dendritic cell vaccination. This CDR3 reads CASSLAPGSGTGELFF. The CDR3, as DNA: TGCGCCAGCAGCTTGGCTCCAGGGTCCGGCACCGGGGAGCTGTTTTTT.